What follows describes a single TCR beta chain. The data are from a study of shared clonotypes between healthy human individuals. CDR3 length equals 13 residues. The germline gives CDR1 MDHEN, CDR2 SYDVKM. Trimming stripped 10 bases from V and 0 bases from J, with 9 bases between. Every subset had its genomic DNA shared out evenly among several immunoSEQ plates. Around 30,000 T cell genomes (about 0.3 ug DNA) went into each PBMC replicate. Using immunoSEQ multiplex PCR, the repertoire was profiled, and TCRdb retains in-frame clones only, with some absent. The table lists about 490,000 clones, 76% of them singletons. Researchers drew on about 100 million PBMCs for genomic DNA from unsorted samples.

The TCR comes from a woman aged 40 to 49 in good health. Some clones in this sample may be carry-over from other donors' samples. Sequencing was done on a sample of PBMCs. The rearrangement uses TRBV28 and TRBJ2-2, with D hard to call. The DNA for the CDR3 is TGTGCCACCAGGAACACGAACACCGGGGAGCTGTTTTTT. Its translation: CATRNTNTGELFF.